The clone carrying this T cell receptor (beta chain) came up many times. No antigen is known for it. Read data end 3 residues before the CDR3 end; the end is taken from the germline J gene. The CDR3 is 14 amino acids. Per the germline V gene, CDR1 is SGHDN and CDR2 is FVKESK. The sample belongs to a study of T cell clonality in common variable immunodeficiency. The study, taken as a whole, reports: The cause of increased CVID clonality remains unclear without subpopulation sequencing.

Some clones are missing from TCRdb's copy, which holds only in-frame ones; the method was immunoSEQ multiplex PCR. The sample includes 30,000 to 45,000 clones, none of them occurring once. The specimen sequenced was peripheral blood mononuclear cells. This chain joins TRBV14 and TRBJ2-3, with 7 bases fitting TRBD1. The clonotype was recovered from a person aged 18 to 70 in good health. CDR3 loop: CASSQGGGQETQYF. CDR3 bases read: TGTGCCAGCAGCCAAGGAGGGGGCCAAGAGACG. The full variable domain, completed using reference TRBV14 and TRBJ2-3, is EAGVTQFPSHSVIEKGQTVTLRCDPISGHDNLYWYRRVMGKEIKFLLHFVKESKQDESGMPNNRFLAERTGGTYSTLKVQPAELEDSGVYFCASSQGGGQETQYFGPGTRLTVL.